This paragraph reports one TCR beta chain. The sample originates from a study of blood T cell repertoires in COVID-19. Study-wide background: T cells, B-cell-depleted T cells, or PBMCs supplied cDNA or gDNA.

Germline V gives CDR1 MNHNY, CDR2 SVGAGI (reference sequence). The CDR3 has 16 amino acids. J gave up 3 bases and V 8 bases, and 16 bases lay outside the gene matches. Clinical history reported by participants formed the basis on which cohorts were assigned. TCRdb keeps only in-frame clones here, not all; method: immunoSEQ multiplex PCR. The sample holds around 130,000 clones, roughly four fifths seen once. The source of this sequence is a man in his forties with acute COVID-19. The gene calls are TRBV6-6 and TRBJ2-7, with TRBD1 identical over 7 bases. The specimen sequenced was PBMCs or T cells enriched from blood (not recorded which). This CDR3 reads CASGAFSGQALYEQYF. The CDR3 nucleotides are TGTGCCAGCGGGGCCTTTTCTGGACAGGCCCTCTACGAGCAGTACTTC.